A selection of T cell receptor beta chains follows, all from one sample in a study of identical twins. TCRdb reanalysed the 5' RACE reads using MiXCR and keeps one entry per CDR3 protein. Seen here are about 520,000 distinct CDR3 sequences, about 20% observed once, and the top ten hold roughly 0.9%. These data also formed part of another study, on T cells expressing NK-cell markers.

The sample was CD4+ T cells sorted from blood. The source of these receptors is a woman between 18 and 29 years old in good health. The CDR3 runs from the conserved cysteine through the conserved F or W. A D gene is named only where the DNA matches it firmly. Some rows have no size entry. The others give once, few or many, or a class for an expanded clone.

CDR3nt: TGCAGTGCTAGACGGGGCAGGGTCGGCACAGATACGCAGTATTTT; CDR3aa: CSARRGRVGTDTQYF; d_gene: .; abundance: .; len: 15; v_gene: TRBV20-1; j_gene: TRBJ2-3
CDR3nt: TGTGCCAGCAGTTACACCGTCGAGGGATTTGACACCGGGGAGCTGTTTTTT; CDR3aa: CASSYTVEGFDTGELFF; d_gene: .; abundance: .; len: 17; v_gene: TRBV6-5; j_gene: TRBJ2-2
CDR3nt: TGTGCCAGCTCAGCTACAGGGGCAGCTCCTGGAAACACCATATATTTT; CDR3aa: CASSATGAAPGNTIYF; d_gene: TRBD1; abundance: .; len: 16; v_gene: TRBV18; j_gene: TRBJ1-3
CDR3nt: TGTGCCAGCAGTAAGCGGGTCGGTTCCTACAATGAGCAGTTCTTC; CDR3aa: CASSKRVGSYNEQFF; d_gene: .; abundance: few; len: 15; v_gene: TRBV6-1; j_gene: TRBJ2-1
CDR3nt: TGTGCCAGCGGAACAGGGCAGGGTCAGCCCCAGCATTTT; CDR3aa: CASGTGQGQPQHF; d_gene: .; abundance: few; len: 13; v_gene: TRBV12-3/TRBV12-4; j_gene: TRBJ1-5
CDR3nt: TGTGCCAGCAGCCCTCTGGGTTGGTGGGGAGCGACCAATGCAGATACGCAGTATTTT; CDR3aa: CASSPLGWWGATNADTQYF; d_gene: .; abundance: .; len: 19; v_gene: TRBV7-7; j_gene: TRBJ2-3
CDR3nt: TGTGCCAGCAGCCGCGATCCCAATGAGCAGTTCTTC; CDR3aa: CASSRDPNEQFF; d_gene: .; abundance: few; len: 12; v_gene: TRBV6-5; j_gene: TRBJ2-1
CDR3nt: TGTGCCAGCAGCTTACTAGACAGGGCGGACGAGCAGTACTTC; CDR3aa: CASSLLDRADEQYF; d_gene: TRBD1; abundance: .; len: 14; v_gene: TRBV7-8; j_gene: TRBJ2-7
CDR3nt: TGCGCCAGCAGCTTAGAACGACTAGCCATCCGCACAGATACGCAGTATTTT; CDR3aa: CASSLERLAIRTDTQYF; d_gene: TRBD2; abundance: few; len: 17; v_gene: TRBV5-1; j_gene: TRBJ2-3
CDR3nt: TGTGCCATCAGTGAGTCTTACAATCAAGAGAGGACCCAGTACTTC; CDR3aa: CAISESYNQERTQYF; d_gene: .; abundance: few; len: 15; v_gene: TRBV10-3; j_gene: TRBJ2-5
CDR3nt: TGTGCCAGCAGCCCCAAACGGGACAGGGGCGCTTTCTTT; CDR3aa: CASSPKRDRGAFF; d_gene: TRBD1; abundance: .; len: 13; v_gene: TRBV6-1; j_gene: TRBJ1-1
CDR3nt: TGTGCCAGCAGACCGACGATTAGCAATCAGCCCCAGCATTTT; CDR3aa: CASRPTISNQPQHF; d_gene: .; abundance: .; len: 14; v_gene: TRBV7-2; j_gene: TRBJ1-5
CDR3nt: TGTGCCAGCAGCTTAGCGGGTAGCGGGAGGGTAGAGACCCAGTACTTC; CDR3aa: CASSLAGSGRVETQYF; d_gene: TRBD2; abundance: .; len: 16; v_gene: TRBV7-2; j_gene: TRBJ2-5
CDR3nt: TGCGCCAGCAGCTTGGGTAGGGGGGGCTACAATGAGCAGTTCTTC; CDR3aa: CASSLGRGGYNEQFF; d_gene: .; abundance: few; len: 15; v_gene: TRBV5-1; j_gene: TRBJ2-1
CDR3nt: TGCGCCAGCAGTGAACGATCGGGGGGGACGGAGACCCAGTACTTC; CDR3aa: CASSERSGGTETQYF; d_gene: TRBD2; abundance: few; len: 15; v_gene: TRBV10-1; j_gene: TRBJ2-5
CDR3nt: TGTGCCAGCAGCTTAGCGCCCCGCTACGAGCAGTACTTC; CDR3aa: CASSLAPRYEQYF; d_gene: .; abundance: .; len: 13; v_gene: TRBV7-6; j_gene: TRBJ2-7
CDR3nt: TGCAGTGCTAAGAGGGACTGGGTAGCGGGAATTAACAATGAGCAGTTCTTC; CDR3aa: CSAKRDWVAGINNEQFF; d_gene: TRBD2; abundance: few; len: 17; v_gene: TRBV20-1; j_gene: TRBJ2-1
CDR3nt: TGTGCCAGCAGCTTCAAACCCTGGAGCGACCATGAGCAGTTCTTC; CDR3aa: CASSFKPWSDHEQFF; d_gene: .; abundance: many; len: 15; v_gene: TRBV7-8; j_gene: TRBJ2-1
CDR3nt: TGTGCCAGCAGCGTAGGATCCAGGCCAGGGGGACCCACCTTTTACACAGATACGCAGTATTTT; CDR3aa: CASSVGSRPGGPTFYTDTQYF; d_gene: TRBD1; abundance: .; len: 21; v_gene: TRBV9; j_gene: TRBJ2-3
CDR3nt: TGTGCCAGCAGTTCGGGGGGGGAAGGCTACAATGAGCAGTTCTTC; CDR3aa: CASSSGGEGYNEQFF; d_gene: TRBD2; abundance: few; len: 15; v_gene: TRBV6-5; j_gene: TRBJ2-1
CDR3nt: TGTGCCAGCAGCCAAGATTTAAGGGGCTACACCTTC; CDR3aa: CASSQDLRGYTF; d_gene: .; abundance: many; len: 12; v_gene: TRBV3-1; j_gene: TRBJ1-2
CDR3nt: TGTGCCAGCTCACTCCAGACAGGGGGCTCCCAAGAGACCCAGTACTTC; CDR3aa: CASSLQTGGSQETQYF; d_gene: TRBD1; abundance: .; len: 16; v_gene: TRBV18; j_gene: TRBJ2-5
CDR3nt: TGTGCCAGCAGTTTAGGTAGTCGTCCCGGTGGCTACACCTTC; CDR3aa: CASSLGSRPGGYTF; d_gene: .; abundance: few; len: 14; v_gene: TRBV12-3/TRBV12-4; j_gene: TRBJ1-2
CDR3nt: TGCAGTGCTAGAGCGTACAGGGGGAATATCTCTGGAAACACCATATATTTT; CDR3aa: CSARAYRGNISGNTIYF; d_gene: TRBD1; abundance: .; len: 17; v_gene: TRBV20-1; j_gene: TRBJ1-3
CDR3nt: TGTGCCAGCAGCTTAGTCGGGAGTAGGGCAGATACGCAGTATTTT; CDR3aa: CASSLVGSRADTQYF; d_gene: .; abundance: few; len: 15; v_gene: TRBV7-2; j_gene: TRBJ2-3
CDR3nt: TGTGCCAGCAGTTTATCGGGTGGCTACACCTTC; CDR3aa: CASSLSGGYTF; d_gene: .; abundance: many; len: 11; v_gene: TRBV12-3/TRBV12-4; j_gene: TRBJ1-2
CDR3nt: TGCAGTGCCGGGGACAGAATGAACACTGAAGCTTTCTTT; CDR3aa: CSAGDRMNTEAFF; d_gene: TRBD1; abundance: few; len: 13; v_gene: TRBV20-1; j_gene: TRBJ1-1
CDR3nt: TGTGCCATCAGTGAGTGGGAGAACACTGAAGCTTTCTTT; CDR3aa: CAISEWENTEAFF; d_gene: .; abundance: .; len: 13; v_gene: TRBV10-3; j_gene: TRBJ1-1
CDR3nt: TGCGCCAGCAGCTTGGTTACTAGCGGGGGCCCAGACAATGAGCAGTTCTTC; CDR3aa: CASSLVTSGGPDNEQFF; d_gene: TRBD2; abundance: .; len: 17; v_gene: TRBV5-1; j_gene: TRBJ2-1
CDR3nt: TGCAGTGCTACCGATAACAGGGTTAGCACAGATACGCAGTATTTT; CDR3aa: CSATDNRVSTDTQYF; d_gene: .; abundance: few; len: 15; v_gene: TRBV20-1; j_gene: TRBJ2-3
CDR3nt: TGTGCCAGCAGTCTCGGACAGGGGGTAGGAGAGACCCAGTACTTC; CDR3aa: CASSLGQGVGETQYF; d_gene: TRBD1; abundance: many; len: 15; v_gene: TRBV12-3/TRBV12-4; j_gene: TRBJ2-5
CDR3nt: TGTGCCATCAAGGCCAGCGGCAATGAGCAGTTCTTC; CDR3aa: CAIKASGNEQFF; d_gene: .; abundance: few; len: 12; v_gene: TRBV10-3; j_gene: TRBJ2-1
CDR3nt: TGCGCCAGCAGCTTAGGGGGCAGTGACTATGGCTACACCTTC; CDR3aa: CASSLGGSDYGYTF; d_gene: TRBD1; abundance: few; len: 14; v_gene: TRBV5-1; j_gene: TRBJ1-2
CDR3nt: TGTGCCATCAGTGAGTCCCCAGGGAAGGGCACAGATACGCAGTATTTT; CDR3aa: CAISESPGKGTDTQYF; d_gene: .; abundance: .; len: 16; v_gene: TRBV10-3; j_gene: TRBJ2-3
CDR3nt: TGTGCCAGCAGCTTGGGCCACGTGGCAGACCTTGGGGGCTACACCTTC; CDR3aa: CASSLGHVADLGGYTF; d_gene: .; abundance: few; len: 16; v_gene: TRBV5-4; j_gene: TRBJ1-2
CDR3nt: TGCAGCGCGGCATCAGGGGGAAAACTGTTTTTT; CDR3aa: CSAASGGKLFF; d_gene: TRBD1; abundance: few; len: 11; v_gene: TRBV29-1; j_gene: TRBJ1-4
CDR3nt: TGTGCCAGCAGTTACCTTGCGACCGCAACCTACGAGCAGTACTTC; CDR3aa: CASSYLATATYEQYF; d_gene: .; abundance: .; len: 15; v_gene: TRBV6-2/TRBV6-3; j_gene: TRBJ2-7
CDR3nt: TGCAGTGCTTCCGACAGGAACGAGCAGTACTTC; CDR3aa: CSASDRNEQYF; d_gene: .; abundance: .; len: 11; v_gene: TRBV20-1; j_gene: TRBJ2-7
CDR3nt: TGTGCCAGCAGCGACGGACAGTTCCGCACAGATACGCAGTATTTT; CDR3aa: CASSDGQFRTDTQYF; d_gene: .; abundance: .; len: 15; v_gene: TRBV7-8; j_gene: TRBJ2-3
CDR3nt: TGCGCCAGCAGCTTGGCCCATCTAGGTAGCACAGATACGCAGTATTTT; CDR3aa: CASSLAHLGSTDTQYF; d_gene: .; abundance: .; len: 16; v_gene: TRBV5-1; j_gene: TRBJ2-3
CDR3nt: TGTGCCAGTGTTCCCCCAGGGGCGAGGTATGGCTACACCTTC; CDR3aa: CASVPPGARYGYTF; d_gene: .; abundance: once; len: 14; v_gene: TRBV6-4; j_gene: TRBJ1-2
CDR3nt: TGTGCCAGCAGTCCGACCGGGACAGGGTATTCACCCCTCCACTTT; CDR3aa: CASSPTGTGYSPLHF; d_gene: TRBD1; abundance: few; len: 15; v_gene: TRBV6-1; j_gene: TRBJ1-6
CDR3nt: TGCGCCAGCAATGAGATCACTGGGGCCAACGTCCTGACTTTC; CDR3aa: CASNEITGANVLTF; d_gene: .; abundance: few; len: 14; v_gene: TRBV5-1; j_gene: TRBJ2-6
CDR3nt: TGTGCCAGCAGCTTCCGGACAGCAGTTGCAACTAATGAAAAACTGTTTTTT; CDR3aa: CASSFRTAVATNEKLFF; d_gene: .; abundance: few; len: 17; v_gene: TRBV7-9; j_gene: TRBJ1-4
CDR3nt: TGCAGTGCAATTACAGGGCACACTGAAGCTTTCTTT; CDR3aa: CSAITGHTEAFF; d_gene: .; abundance: many; len: 12; v_gene: TRBV20-1; j_gene: TRBJ1-1
CDR3nt: TGTGCCAGCAGCTCGGGACTAGCGAACACCGGGGAGCTGTTTTTT; CDR3aa: CASSSGLANTGELFF; d_gene: TRBD2; abundance: .; len: 15; v_gene: TRBV7-7; j_gene: TRBJ2-2
CDR3nt: TGTGCCATCAGTGAGTCCAGGGAGATCGGGGAGCTGTTTTTT; CDR3aa: CAISESREIGELFF; d_gene: .; abundance: .; len: 14; v_gene: TRBV10-3; j_gene: TRBJ2-2
CDR3nt: TGCAGTGCTAGAGATCTACTAGCGGCTAGCACAGATACGCAGTATTTT; CDR3aa: CSARDLLAASTDTQYF; d_gene: TRBD2; abundance: few; len: 16; v_gene: TRBV20-1; j_gene: TRBJ2-3
CDR3nt: TGTGCCAGCAGCGACGGACAGGGGTACTATGGCTACACCTTC; CDR3aa: CASSDGQGYYGYTF; d_gene: TRBD1; abundance: .; len: 14; v_gene: TRBV7-2; j_gene: TRBJ1-2
CDR3nt: TGCAGCGTCGTCATGACAAGTAGCACAGATACGCAGTATTTT; CDR3aa: CSVVMTSSTDTQYF; d_gene: .; abundance: many; len: 14; v_gene: TRBV29-1; j_gene: TRBJ2-3
CDR3nt: TGCGCCAGCAGAGCAGGGCTGAACACTGAAGCTTTCTTT; CDR3aa: CASRAGLNTEAFF; d_gene: .; abundance: few; len: 13; v_gene: TRBV5-1; j_gene: TRBJ1-1
CDR3nt: TGTGCCAGCAGCTCCGGGACAGGGCTCTCTGGAAACACCATATATTTT; CDR3aa: CASSSGTGLSGNTIYF; d_gene: TRBD1; abundance: .; len: 16; v_gene: TRBV11-2; j_gene: TRBJ1-3
CDR3nt: TGTGCCAGCCCCCGACAGGGCGCGAACACCGGGGAGCTGTTTTTT; CDR3aa: CASPRQGANTGELFF; d_gene: TRBD1; abundance: .; len: 15; v_gene: TRBV7-2; j_gene: TRBJ2-2
CDR3nt: TGCAGTGCTCAGACCCGGGCCACTGAAGCTTTCTTT; CDR3aa: CSAQTRATEAFF; d_gene: .; abundance: few; len: 12; v_gene: TRBV20-1; j_gene: TRBJ1-1
CDR3nt: TGCGCCAGCAATCTTAGGGCTTCCCGAAGCACAGATACGCAGTATTTT; CDR3aa: CASNLRASRSTDTQYF; d_gene: .; abundance: .; len: 16; v_gene: TRBV5-1; j_gene: TRBJ2-3
CDR3nt: TGTGCCAGCAGCTTAACTGCCCCTGGAGGGGGCTCCTACGAGCAGTACTTC; CDR3aa: CASSLTAPGGGSYEQYF; d_gene: .; abundance: .; len: 17; v_gene: TRBV7-3; j_gene: TRBJ2-7
CDR3nt: TGTGCCATTGTCCAAGCTCGGGGGGACGAGCAGTACTTC; CDR3aa: CAIVQARGDEQYF; d_gene: TRBD2; abundance: few; len: 13; v_gene: TRBV10-3; j_gene: TRBJ2-7
CDR3nt: TGTGCCAGCAGCGTAGCTACGGTGGGGGAGACCCAGTACTTC; CDR3aa: CASSVATVGETQYF; d_gene: .; abundance: .; len: 14; v_gene: TRBV9; j_gene: TRBJ2-5
CDR3nt: TGTGCCAGCAGCTCGACAGGGAAGGGTTCACCCCTCCACTTT; CDR3aa: CASSSTGKGSPLHF; d_gene: TRBD1; abundance: .; len: 14; v_gene: TRBV5-6; j_gene: TRBJ1-6